The clone carrying this T cell receptor beta chain was seen many times. Trimming took 3 bases from V and 3 from J, leaving 12 bases between them. This CDR3 has 15 residues. Germline assignment: CDR1 LNHNV and CDR2 YYDKDF (reference sequence). One entry per CDR3 protein results from TCRdb running MiXCR on the RT-PCR reads. Of hundreds of thousands of distinct CDR3 sequences in the sample, approximately 15% were seen once. The sample consisted of memory CD4+ T cells from blood. The TCR sequence derives from a female donor in good health, serving as a healthy control. The chain is built from TRBV15 and TRBJ1-5; no clear D. The CDR3 DNA follows: TGTGCCACCAGCAGGGGGTTTGGGGACAATCAGCCCCAGCATTTT. Protein: CATSRGFGDNQPQHF.